This TCR beta chain was sequenced in a study of blood T cell repertoires in COVID-19. Whole-study context: The United States, Italy and Spain were the sources of the acute and convalescent COVID-19 samples.

The participants were between about 18 and 90 years old and came from roughly 24 US areas. All exposed participants met a person with COVID-19 within 2 weeks before entering the study. Germline V gene sequence: CDR1 KGHSH, CDR2 LQKENI. The CDR3 has 14 residues. Trimming took 4 bases from V and 4 from J; bases not matched to a gene: 6. As processed by the authors: Researchers report that nucleated cell counts were estimated from reference gene primer amplification. Measured with immunoSEQ multiplex PCR; TCRdb has only the in-frame clones, and not every one. From that table come the V and J calls and clone size; the DNA was used to work out D and trimming. Among almost 350,000 clones listed, about nine tenths were seen once.

This sequence was found in a woman in her thirties who had been exposed to COVID-19. The rearrangement links TRBV18 to TRBJ2-7; 8 positions match TRBD2. What was sequenced was PBMCs or T cells enriched from blood (not recorded which). DNA of the CDR3: TGTGCCAGCTCACTAGCGGGAAGGTTATACGAGCAGTACTTC. Encoded protein: CASSLAGRLYEQYF.